The clone carrying this TCR beta chain was counted at least ten times. Its antigen is unidentified. The data derive from a study of T cell repertoires in cytomegalovirus infection. Study-level information: A matching HLA type, together with CMV infection, was signaled by public TCR beta signatures. Study-wide results and caveats: Dominating the ex vivo response were HLA-C-restricted CMV-specific TCR beta clonotypes. Cumulative public TCR beta family frequency identified carriers of CMV plus the relevant HLA.

The CDR3 runs 14 residues. The germline CDR1 and CDR2 sequences are SGHVS and FQNEAQ. V gave up 6 bases and J gave up 0 bases, with 9 bases separating them. One entry per CDR3 protein, called by TCRdb with MiXCR from the reads. Here the sample spans 200,000 to 300,000 distinct CDR3 sequences, approximately 9.2% being singletons. The sequencing input was PBMCs. The source of this sequence is a human donor in good health (CMV status not recorded). Some clones in this sample may be carry-over from other donors' samples. The chain recombines TRBV7-8 with TRBJ1-3; D is unclear. Here the CDR3 DNA reads TGTGCCAGCAGTCCAACACGCTCTGGAAACACCATATATTTT. It is translated as CASSPTRSGNTIYF.